This TCR beta chain was sequenced during a study of blood T cell repertoires in COVID-19. The overall study: T cells, B-cell-depleted T cells, or PBMCs provided the cDNA or gDNA that served as material.

The ends lost 5 bases at V and 2 bases at J; junction bases unmatched: 6. Germline CDR1 and CDR2: MNHNY and SVGAGI (reference sequence). This CDR3 is built from 15 residues. In the authors' methods: It was from reference gene primer amplification that nucleated cell counts were estimated. TCRdb's copy holds only in-frame clones and misses some; the assay was immunoSEQ multiplex PCR. D and trimming come from the DNA, and the V and J calls and clone size come from that table. The sample has some 70,000 clones, 76% seen once; the top ten hold more than 13%. This clone was counted only a few times. Seattle's cohort entered during active infection and was followed longitudinally.

The TCR sequence derives from a man in his 60s with COVID-19, enrolled during active disease. The specimen sequenced was peripheral blood. V and J are TRBV6-6 and TRBJ2-1, with TRBD1 identical over 7 bases. This CDR3 is CASSIRDRAYNEQFF. CDR3 in DNA: TGTGCCAGCAGTATACGGGACAGAGCCTACAATGAGCAGTTCTTC.